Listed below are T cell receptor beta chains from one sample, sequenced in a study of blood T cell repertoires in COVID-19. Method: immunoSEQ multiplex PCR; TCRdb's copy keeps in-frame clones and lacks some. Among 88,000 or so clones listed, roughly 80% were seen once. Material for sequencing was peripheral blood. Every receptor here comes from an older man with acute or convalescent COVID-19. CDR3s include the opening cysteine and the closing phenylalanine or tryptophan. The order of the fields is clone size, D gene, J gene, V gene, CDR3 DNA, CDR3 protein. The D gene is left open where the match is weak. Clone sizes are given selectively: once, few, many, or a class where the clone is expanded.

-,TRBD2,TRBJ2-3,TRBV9,TGTGCCAGCAGCGTTAGCGGGGGGGCGGATATAATTACAGATACGCAGTATTTT,CASSVSGGADIITDTQYF
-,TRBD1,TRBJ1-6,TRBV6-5,TGTGCCAGCAGTCCCCAGGGGGGTTCACCCCTCCACTTT,CASSPQGGSPLHF
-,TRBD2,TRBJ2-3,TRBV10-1,TGCGCCAGCAGTGACCCACTAGCGGGGGGGCCAGATACGCAGTATTTT,CASSDPLAGGPDTQYF
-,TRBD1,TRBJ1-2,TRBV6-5,TGTGCCAGCAGACAGGACAGGGGGCGGGGCTACACCTTC,CASRQDRGRGYTF
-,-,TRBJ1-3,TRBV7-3,TGTGCCAGCAGCTTTGACGGGGGAGCTGGAAACACCATATATTTT,CASSFDGGAGNTIYF
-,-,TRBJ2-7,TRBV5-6,TGTGCCAGCAGTCGGGACACCTCCTACGAGCAGTACTTC,CASSRDTSYEQYF
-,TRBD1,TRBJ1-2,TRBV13,TGTGCCAGCAGCACCAGGGGGCTGGGCTACACCTTC,CASSTRGLGYTF
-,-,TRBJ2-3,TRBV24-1,TGTGCCACCAGTGATCCGGGACTTCGCACAGATACGCAGTATTTT,CATSDPGLRTDTQYF
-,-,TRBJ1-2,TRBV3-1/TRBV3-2,TGTGCCAGCAGCCAAGGTGGCGTCACAGGGATTTATGGCTACACCTTC,CASSQGGVTGIYGYTF
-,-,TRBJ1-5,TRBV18,TGTGCCAGCTCACAGGGGATGAGCAATCAGCCCCAGCATTTT,CASSQGMSNQPQHF
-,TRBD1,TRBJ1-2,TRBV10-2,TGCGCCAGCAGAGAAGACAGGGGTTACGGCTACACCTTC,CASREDRGYGYTF
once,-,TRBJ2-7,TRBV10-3,TGTGCCATCAGTGAGTCGGGCAACTACGAGCAGTACTTC,CAISESGNYEQYF
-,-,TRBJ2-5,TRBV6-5,TGTGCCAGCAGCCCCCAGGCAGGGAGGGAGACCCAGTACTTC,CASSPQAGRETQYF
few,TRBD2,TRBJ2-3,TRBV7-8,TGTGCCAGCAGCTTAGATAGCGGGGGGGTCACGCAGTATTTT,CASSLDSGGVTQYF
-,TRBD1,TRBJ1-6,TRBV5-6,TGTGCCAGCAGCCAAGGGACAGGGCTTAATTCACCCCTCCACTTT,CASSQGTGLNSPLHF
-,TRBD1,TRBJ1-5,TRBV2,TGTGCCAGCGGCGGGACAGGGGGCAATCAGCCCCAGCATTTT,CASGGTGGNQPQHF
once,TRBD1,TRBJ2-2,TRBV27,TGTGCCAGCAGTATCCGACAGGGCTTAGGCACCGGGGAGCTGTTTTTT,CASSIRQGLGTGELFF
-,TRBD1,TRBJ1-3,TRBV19,TGTGCCAGTAGTATAGACAGGGGGGCAGGGAGCTCTGGAAACACCATATATTTT,CASSIDRGAGSSGNTIYF
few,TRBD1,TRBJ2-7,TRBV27,TGTGCCAGCAGTCCGAGACAGGGACATGGGCAGTACTTC,CASSPRQGHGQYF
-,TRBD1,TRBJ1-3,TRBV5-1,TGCGCCAGCAGCTATGACAGGGGCGGAAACACCATATATTTT,CASSYDRGGNTIYF
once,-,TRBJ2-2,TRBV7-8,TGTGCCAGCAGCTTAGGGGGAGGATACACCGGGGAGCTGTTTTTT,CASSLGGGYTGELFF
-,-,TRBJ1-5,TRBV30,TGTGCCTGGAGTGCACAGGGCGGCAATCAGCCCCAGCATTTT,CAWSAQGGNQPQHF
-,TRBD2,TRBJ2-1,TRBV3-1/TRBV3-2,TGTGCCAGCAGCCAACGTGGCGGGAGCTACAATGAGCAGTTCTTC,CASSQRGGSYNEQFF
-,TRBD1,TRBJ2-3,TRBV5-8,TGTGCCAGCAGCTTCGACAGGGGCGATATGCAGTATTTT,CASSFDRGDMQYF
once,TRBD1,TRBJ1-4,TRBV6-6,TGTGCCAGCAGTCGAGGGACAGGGTATTCACCCGCAACTAATGAAAAACTGTTTTTT,CASSRGTGYSPATNEKLFF
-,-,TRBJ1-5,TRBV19,TGTGCCAGTAGAGATGAGGGAGGTCAGCCCCAGCATTTT,CASRDEGGQPQHF
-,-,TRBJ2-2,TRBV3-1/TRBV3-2,TGTGCCAGCAGCCAAATCACAGGGAGTTCCGGGGAGCTGTTTTTT,CASSQITGSSGELFF
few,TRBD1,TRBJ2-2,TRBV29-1,TGCAGCGTTGGACGGGGACAGGGGTCCGGGGAGCTGTTTTTT,CSVGRGQGSGELFF
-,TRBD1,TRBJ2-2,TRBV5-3,TGTGCCAGAAGCCCGTGGACAGGAGACACCGGGGAGCTGTTTTTT,CARSPWTGDTGELFF
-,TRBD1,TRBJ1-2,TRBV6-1,TGTGCCAGCAGTGAGCAGGGGGTTTCTAACTATGGCTACACCTTC,CASSEQGVSNYGYTF
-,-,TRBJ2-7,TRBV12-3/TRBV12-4,TGTGCCAGCAGTCGAACAGGGAACGAGCAGTACTTC,CASSRTGNEQYF
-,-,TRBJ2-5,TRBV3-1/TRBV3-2,TGTGCCAGCAGCCAAGGAAGGCCCAGCGGGCCAGAGACCCAGTACTTC,CASSQGRPSGPETQYF
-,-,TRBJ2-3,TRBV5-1,TGCGCCAGCAGCGAGCGACCGGACACAGATACGCAGTATTTT,CASSERPDTDTQYF
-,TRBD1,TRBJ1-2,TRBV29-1,TGCAGCGGCCGGACAGGGGAGGGCTATGGCTACACCTTC,CSGRTGEGYGYTF
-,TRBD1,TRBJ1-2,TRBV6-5,TGTGCCAGCAGTCTACAGACAGGGGGGGCCTATGGCTACACCTTC,CASSLQTGGAYGYTF
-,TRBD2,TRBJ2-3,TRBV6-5,TGTGCCAGCAGTCGCGGGGGGGACAGCACAGATACGCAGTATTTT,CASSRGGDSTDTQYF
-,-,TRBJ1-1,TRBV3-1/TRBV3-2,TGTGCCAGCAGCCAAGACGCCCTCAGGAACGAAGCTTTCTTT,CASSQDALRNEAFF
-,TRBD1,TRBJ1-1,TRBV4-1,TGCGCCAGCAGCAATCAGGGGGCTCGTGAAGCTTTCTTT,CASSNQGAREAFF
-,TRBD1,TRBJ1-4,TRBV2,TGTGCCAGCAGTGAAGGGCAGGGGGGAGAAAAACTGTTTTTT,CASSEGQGGEKLFF
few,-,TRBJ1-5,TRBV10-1,TGCGCCAGCAGTGAGTCGCGTAATCAGCCCCAGCATTTT,CASSESRNQPQHF
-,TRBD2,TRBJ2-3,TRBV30,TGTGCCTGGAGTGCTCGGGGGGGAACTAGCACAGATACGCAGTATTTT,CAWSARGGTSTDTQYF
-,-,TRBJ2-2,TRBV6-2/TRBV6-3,TGTGCCAGCAGTTACGCGGGGCGGAACACCGGGGAGCTGTTTTTT,CASSYAGRNTGELFF
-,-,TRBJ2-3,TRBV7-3,TGTGCCAGCAGCTCGAGGGGGGGCAAGGCAGATACGCAGTATTTT,CASSSRGGKADTQYF
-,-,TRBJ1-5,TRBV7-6,TGTGCCAGCAGCTTAGTAGGGGATAGCAATCAGCCCCAGCATTTT,CASSLVGDSNQPQHF
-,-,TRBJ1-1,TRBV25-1,TGTGCCAGCAGTGAAGCTGGGGGCCGGGACACTGAAGCTTTCTTT,CASSEAGGRDTEAFF
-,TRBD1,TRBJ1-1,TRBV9,TGTGCCAGCAGCGAACAGGGGTGGGGGAACACTGAAGCTTTCTTT,CASSEQGWGNTEAFF
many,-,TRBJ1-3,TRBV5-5,TGTGCCAGCAGCTTGTACAGGGCTGGAAACACCATATATTTT,CASSLYRAGNTIYF
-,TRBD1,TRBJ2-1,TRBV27,TGTGCCAGCAGATGGGACAGGGGTTTTTACAATGAGCAGTTCTTC,CASRWDRGFYNEQFF
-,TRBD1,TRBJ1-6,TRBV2,TGTGCCAGCAGCCGGGACAGCGGCGGCAATTCACCCCTCCACTTT,CASSRDSGGNSPLHF
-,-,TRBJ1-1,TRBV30,TGTGCCTGGAGTGTAAGGGGCTACACTGAAGCTTTCTTT,CAWSVRGYTEAFF
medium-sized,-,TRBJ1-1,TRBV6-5,TGTGCCAGCAGTTACTCAAAGGCAGGGCGGTGGACTGAAGCTTTCTTT,CASSYSKAGRWTEAFF
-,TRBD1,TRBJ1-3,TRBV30,TGTGCCTGGAGACAGACAGGGTCTGGAAACACCATATATTTT,CAWRQTGSGNTIYF
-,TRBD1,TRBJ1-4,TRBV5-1,TGCGCCAGCACCCCCGGACAGGGGGCTTCTAATGAAAAACTGTTTTTT,CASTPGQGASNEKLFF
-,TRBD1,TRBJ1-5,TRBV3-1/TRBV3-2,TGTGCCAGCAGCCAGGGGGGACAGGGAGGTCAGCCCCAGCATTTT,CASSQGGQGGQPQHF
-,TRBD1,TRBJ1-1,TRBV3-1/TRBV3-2,TGTGCCAGCAGCAACCGACAGGGGCGAGGCACTGAAGCTTTCTTT,CASSNRQGRGTEAFF
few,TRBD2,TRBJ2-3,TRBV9,TGTGCCAGCAGCGTAACTAGCGGGGTCCCAGATACGCAGTATTTT,CASSVTSGVPDTQYF
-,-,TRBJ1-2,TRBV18,TGTGCCAGCTCACCAGAATTGCAGGCTAACTATGGCTACACCTTC,CASSPELQANYGYTF
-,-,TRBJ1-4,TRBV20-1,TGCAGTGCTAAGGAAGGGAGGCTGTTTTTT,CSAKEGRLFF
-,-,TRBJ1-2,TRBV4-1,TGCGCCAGCAGCCAAGATCCTACAGGGAGTTATGGCTACACCTTC,CASSQDPTGSYGYTF
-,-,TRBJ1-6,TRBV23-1,TGCGCCAGCAGCCCCCACGCACGGAGCTCCTATAATTCACCCCTCCACTTT,CASSPHARSSYNSPLHF